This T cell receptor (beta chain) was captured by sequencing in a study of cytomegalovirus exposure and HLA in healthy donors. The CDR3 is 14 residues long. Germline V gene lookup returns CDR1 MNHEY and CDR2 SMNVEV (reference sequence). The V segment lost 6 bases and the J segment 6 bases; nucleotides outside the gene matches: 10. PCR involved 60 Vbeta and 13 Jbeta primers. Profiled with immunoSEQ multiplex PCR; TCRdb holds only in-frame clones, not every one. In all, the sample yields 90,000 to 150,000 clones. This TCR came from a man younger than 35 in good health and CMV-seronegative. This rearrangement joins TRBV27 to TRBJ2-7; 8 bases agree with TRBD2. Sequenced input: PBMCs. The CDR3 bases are TGTGCCAGCAGACAAGCGGGAGCTGAAGGCGAGCAGTACTTC. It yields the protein CASRQAGAEGEQYF.